The 30 T cell receptor beta chains in this list originate from one sample, sequenced in a study of T cell clusters in autoimmune cytopenias. TRB amplification used roughly 250 ng of peripheral blood genomic DNA. TRB rearrangements were amplified by touch-down multiplex PCR with mixed TRB-A/B primers. No DNA is given; TCRdb re-called the multiplex PCR reads and lists each CDR3 protein once. The repertoire table contains 7,000 to 8,000 distinct CDR3 sequences. The material sequenced was peripheral blood. These receptor sequences come from a human donor with an autoimmune cytopenia or autoimmune hepatitis (not recorded which).

The gene calls are TRBV27 and TRBJ2-3; TCRdb names TRBD1, which stays unverified in the absence of DNA. The CDR3 has 17 residues. Germline assignment: CDR1 MNHEY and CDR2 SMNVEV (reference sequence). This chain's CDR3 is CASSPGSFRLAFDTQYF.

The rearrangement links TRBV18 to TRBJ2-4. The CDR3 covers 13 residues. Germline V gives CDR1 KGHSH, CDR2 LQKENI. The CDR3 protein is CASSHDGKNIQYF.

The rearrangement links TRBV6-1 to TRBJ1-1; absent DNA, TCRdb's TRBD1 call cannot be checked. CDR1 MNHNS and CDR2 SASEGT come from the germline V gene. The CDR3 runs to 12 residues. The CDR3 here is CASYRVNTEAFF.

Considering frequency, this clonotype is medium-sized. V gene TRBV6-5 combines with J gene TRBJ2-5. Per germline, CDR1 MNHEY and CDR2 SVGAGI. This CDR3 has 12 residues. This CDR3 is CASSTGGETQYF.

This clonotype is classed as medium-sized by frequency. The rearrangement links TRBV6-5 to TRBJ2-2; lacking DNA, the TRBD1 call made by TCRdb goes unchecked. Per the germline V gene, CDR1 is MNHEY and CDR2 is SVGAGI. This CDR3 spans 16 amino acids. The CDR3 region is CASSLGVGQNTGELFF.

The chain links TRBV30 to TRBJ1-5; TCRdb lists TRBD1, though no DNA is available to test this call. The CDR3 is 14 amino acids. Germline V gene data show CDR1 as GTSNPN and CDR2 as SVGIG (reference sequence). The CDR3 is CAWSTDKGGQPQHF. The variable domain in full, with the rest retrieved from reference TRBV30 and TRBJ1-5, is SQTIHQWPATLVQPVGSPLSLECTVEGTSNPNLYWYRQAAGRGLQLLFYSVGIGQISSEVPQNLSASRPQDRQFILSSKKLLLSDSGFYLCAWSTDKGGQPQHFGDGTRLSIL.

The V gene is TRBV27, the J gene TRBJ1-6; the TCRdb call, TRBD1, lacks DNA for checking. The CDR3 length is 14 residues. Germline CDR1 reads MNHEY; CDR2 reads SMNVEV (reference sequence). CDR3 in amino acids: CASSLFGTTRPLHF.

The rearrangement links TRBV7-3 to TRBJ2-2; TCRdb's D gene call, TRBD1, goes unchecked for lack of DNA. The CDR3 length is 14 residues. The germline gives CDR1 SGHTA, CDR2 FQGTGA. The CDR3 reads CASSLQGGGGELFF.

The V and J genes are TRBV19 and TRBJ1-1. CDR1 LNHDA and CDR2 SQIVND come from the germline V gene (reference sequence). This CDR3 region has 12 residues. CDR3 sequence: CASRTGPTEAFF.

Measured by frequency, this clonotype is medium-sized. The rearrangement joins TRBV12-3 or TRBV12-4 to TRBJ2-5. The CDR3 totals 14 residues. CDR3 loop: CASSPRTAQETQYF.

The CDR3 sequence is CASSLLVDSGNTYEQYF. The rearrangement joins TRBV5-6 to TRBJ2-7; the TCRdb call, TRBD2, lacks DNA for checking. CDR3 length equals 17 residues. Per the germline V gene, CDR1 is SGHDT and CDR2 is YYEEEE. Full variable domain (missing parts from reference TRBV5-6 and TRBJ2-7): DAGVTQSPTHLIKTRGQQVTLRCSPKSGHDTVSWYQQALGQGPQFIFQYYEEEERQRGNFPDRFSGHQFPNYSSELNVNALLLGDSALYLCASSLLVDSGNTYEQYFGPGTRLTVT.

The chain combines TRBV12-3 or TRBV12-4 with TRBJ1-4. The CDR3 is 16 residues long. CDR3 amino acids: CASSNRAVRTNEKLFF.

This clonotype is identified as medium-sized (0.01 to 0.1%) from frequency. The chain couples TRBV7-6 to TRBJ2-7; TCRdb calls TRBD1, which cannot be checked without DNA. This CDR3 region has 13 residues. Germline V gene lookup returns CDR1 SGHVS and CDR2 FNYEAQ. The chain's CDR3 is CASSFRGRNEQYF.

By frequency, this clonotype is medium-sized (0.01 to 0.1%). The chain joins TRBV5-6 to TRBJ2-7. The CDR3 has 11 residues. The germline CDR1 and CDR2 sequences are SGHDT and YYEEEE. The CDR3 is CASSLRYEQYF.

The chain carries TRBV27 and TRBJ2-1; TCRdb proposes TRBD2, but this gene call is untestable without DNA. This CDR3 spans 17 amino acids. Germline V gives CDR1 MNHEY, CDR2 SMNVEV (reference sequence). CDR3 in amino acids: CASSLIAGGGPYNEQFF.

The chain employs TRBV10-3 and TRBJ2-2; the D call of TRBD2 rests on TCRdb alone, since no DNA is present to check it. This CDR3 is built from 15 residues. Germline CDR1 ENHRY, CDR2 SYGVKD. CDR3 sequence: CATGTSGVGTGELFF.

The rearrangement joins TRBV12-3 or TRBV12-4 to TRBJ2-7. The CDR3 loop spans 16 amino acids. CDR3 protein: CASSLAPRRFSYEQYF.

The chain recombines TRBV19 with TRBJ1-2; the TRBD1 assignment by TCRdb is unverifiable without DNA. Germline V lookup: CDR1 LNHDA, CDR2 SQIVND (reference sequence). CDR3 length equals 14 residues. The CDR3 sequence: CASGEGGINYGYTF.

The J gene is TRBJ2-7, the V gene TRBV19; TCRdb lists TRBD1, though no DNA is available to test this call. This CDR3 comprises 19 residues. Germline lookup yields CDR1 LNHDA and CDR2 SQIVND (reference sequence). This CDR3 reads CAWNQERFTGTGGGYEQYF.

This rearrangement joins TRBV19 to TRBJ1-1. The CDR3 extends over 12 amino acids. Germline CDR1 is LNHDA and CDR2 is SQIVND (reference sequence). The CDR3 protein is CASSQKTTEAFF.

The V call is TRBV6-5, the J call TRBJ1-1; the D call from TCRdb, TRBD1, cannot be confirmed without DNA. The CDR3 contains 15 residues. Per germline, CDR1 MNHEY and CDR2 SVGAGI. This CDR3 is CASSRPRTGSTEAFF.

This chain connects TRBV15 to TRBJ2-3; TCRdb indicates TRBD2, and absent DNA this call remains unverified. The CDR3 has 16 residues. In germline, CDR1 is LNHNV, CDR2 YYDKDF (reference sequence). CDR3 protein: CATSEGLAGSADTQYF.

According to its frequency, this clonotype is medium-sized (0.01 to 0.1%). The J gene is TRBJ2-2, the V gene TRBV29-1; TCRdb lists TRBD2, though no DNA is available to test this call. Germline values: CDR1 SQVTM, CDR2 ANQGSEA. The CDR3 extends over 12 amino acids. The CDR3 loop is CSVAGLSGELFF.

The V gene is TRBV5-6, the J gene TRBJ1-2. CDR1 SGHDT and CDR2 YYEEEE come from the germline V gene. CDR3 length: 13 amino acids. CDR3 sequence reads: CASSYQRNYGYTF.

The chain employs TRBV7-6 and TRBJ2-3; TCRdb's D gene call, TRBD2, goes unchecked for lack of DNA. CDR1 is SGHVS and CDR2 is FNYEAQ in the germline V gene. The CDR3 contains 15 residues. Here the CDR3 reads CASSQSGTLTDTQYF.

This chain joins TRBV27 and TRBJ2-1; TCRdb indicates TRBD2, and absent DNA this call remains unverified. CDR3 length equals 15 residues. Germline lookup yields CDR1 MNHEY and CDR2 SMNVEV (reference sequence). The CDR3 spells CASSSSLAGVDEQFF.

The chain has TRBV7-9 and TRBJ1-6. From germline, CDR1 is SEHNR and CDR2 FQNEAQ (reference sequence). This CDR3 is 12 amino acids long. CDR3 loop: CASSSQASPLHF.

By frequency, this clonotype is medium-sized (0.01 to 0.1%). This chain joins TRBV6-5 and TRBJ2-2; TCRdb's assignment of TRBD1 cannot be checked, as there is no DNA. The CDR3 is made up of 19 amino acids. Germline CDR1 is MNHEY and CDR2 is SVGAGI. CDR3 amino acids: CASSGWGGLGSQRTGELFF.

The chain has TRBV6-5 and TRBJ2-7; as DNA is missing, the TRBD2 call by TCRdb cannot be tested. Germline V gene data show CDR1 as MNHEY and CDR2 as SVGAGI. The CDR3 extends over 16 amino acids. CDR3 residues: CASSYRPSGGPYEQYF.

V gene TRBV7-2 combines with J gene TRBJ2-3. CDR3 size: 15 residues. Germline lookup yields CDR1 SGHTA and CDR2 FQGNSA. The CDR3 reads CASSLVGKSIDTQYF.